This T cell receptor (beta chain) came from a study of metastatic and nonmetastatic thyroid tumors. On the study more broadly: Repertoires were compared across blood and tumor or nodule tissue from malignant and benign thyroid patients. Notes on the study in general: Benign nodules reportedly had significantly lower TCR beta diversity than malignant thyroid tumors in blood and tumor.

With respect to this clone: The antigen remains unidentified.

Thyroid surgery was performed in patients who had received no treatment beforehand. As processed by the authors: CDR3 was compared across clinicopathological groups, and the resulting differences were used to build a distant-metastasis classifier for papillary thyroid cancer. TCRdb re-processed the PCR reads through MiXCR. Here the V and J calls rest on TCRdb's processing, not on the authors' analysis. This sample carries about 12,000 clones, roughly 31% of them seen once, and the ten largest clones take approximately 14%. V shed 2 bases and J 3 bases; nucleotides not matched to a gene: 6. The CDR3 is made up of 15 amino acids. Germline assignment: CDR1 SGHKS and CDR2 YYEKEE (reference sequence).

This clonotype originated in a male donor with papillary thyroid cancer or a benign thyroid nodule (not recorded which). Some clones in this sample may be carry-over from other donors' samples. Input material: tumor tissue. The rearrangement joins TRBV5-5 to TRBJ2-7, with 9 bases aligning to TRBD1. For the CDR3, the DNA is TGTGCCAGCAGCTTTCTAGGACAGGGGAGCTACGAGCAGTACTTC. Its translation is CASSFLGQGSYEQYF.